The 28 T cell receptor beta chains given below trace back to one sample, sequenced in a study of graft-versus-host responses after intestinal transplantation. These receptors have no known antigen. The method was immunoSEQ multiplex PCR; TCRdb's version includes in-frame clones alone and lacks a portion of them. The table has about 92,000 clones, around nine tenths seen once; the top ten hold 5% to 6.5%. The source material was unstimulated CD8+ T cells sorted from spleen or lymph node cells, sampled before intestinal transplant. The receptors originated from a human donor who received an intestinal transplant.

The chain has TRBV10-1 and TRBJ2-1, with 7 bases matching TRBD2. Germline V gives CDR1 WNHNN, CDR2 SYGVQD (reference sequence). The CDR3 contains 15 residues. J gave up 7 bases and V 2 bases, and 8 bases lay outside the gene matches. The CDR3 nucleotides are TGCGCCAGCAGTGAGGGCCTAGCGGAGGGGAATGAGCAGTTCTTC. It yields the protein CASSEGLAEGNEQFF.

The rearrangement joins TRBV11-2 to TRBJ2-7; D gene unclear. The CDR3 contains 13 residues. Between the trimmed V and J ends, which lost 2 bases and 5 bases, there was a span of 10 bases. The germline V gene encodes CDR1 SGHAT and CDR2 FQNNGV. Here the CDR3 reads CASSLTTTHEQYF. The CDR3 region has the DNA TGTGCCAGCAGCTTAACGACCACTCACGAGCAGTACTTC. The full variable domain, rest sourced from reference TRBV11-2 and TRBJ2-7, is EAGVAQSPRYKIIEKRQSVAFWCNPISGHATLYWYQQILGQGPKLLIQFQNNGVVDDSQLPKDRFSAERLKGVDSTLKIQPAKLEDSAVYLCASSLTTTHEQYFGPGTRLTVT.

The chain links TRBV9 to TRBJ1-4, with 9 bases identical to TRBD1. Trimming cost V 0 bases and J 8 bases; bases outside gene matches: 5. There are 15 residues in the CDR3. Germline values: CDR1 SGDLS, CDR2 YYNGEE. The CDR3 region is CASSVVTGGEEKLFF. CDR3 bases: TGTGCCAGCAGCGTAGTAACAGGGGGCGAGGAAAAACTGTTTTTT.

This chain connects TRBV4-1 to TRBJ1-2, with D possibly being TRBD1 (6 bases). CDR3 length: 13 residues. V dropped 0 bases and J dropped 8 bases, with 10 bases sitting between them. Looked up from germline, CDR1 is MGHRA and CDR2 is YSYEKL. In DNA form, the CDR3 reads TGCGCCAGCAGCCAAGATCAGGGGTTCGGCTACACCTTC. Its protein product is CASSQDQGFGYTF.

This CDR3 is CASSPGFGETQYF. In DNA form, the CDR3 reads TGTGCCAGCTCACCTGGATTTGGAGAGACCCAGTACTTC. V is TRBV18 and J is TRBJ2-5; D uncertain. Germline assignment: CDR1 KGHSH and CDR2 LQKENI. Trimming shortened V by 3 bases and J by 4 bases, and 9 bases separated the two germline ends. The CDR3 runs to 13 residues.

The V call is TRBV29-1, the J call TRBJ2-3, with D tentatively TRBD2 (5 bases). Trimming cost V 0 bases and J 1 base, with 8 bases left between them. Germline V lookup: CDR1 SQVTM, CDR2 ANQGSEA. The CDR3 runs 14 residues. The CDR3 here is CSVEEPGGTDTQYF. DNA of the CDR3: TGCAGCGTTGAAGAACCCGGGGGCACAGATACGCAGTATTTT.

This clone was detected a few times. The genes are TRBV28 and TRBJ1-1, with TRBD1 matching over 7 bases. Germline trimming cut 7 bases from V and 2 bases from J; bases unmatched to any gene: 10. From germline, CDR1 is MDHEN and CDR2 SYDVKM. This CDR3 has 15 residues. CDR3 protein: CASTKGQDINTEAFF. CDR3 sequence (DNA): TGTGCCAGCACCAAAGGACAGGACATAAACACTGAAGCTTTCTTT. Full variable domain (remainder filled in from reference TRBV28 and TRBJ1-1): DVKVTQSSRYLVKRTGEKVFLECVQDMDHENMFWYRQDPGLGLRLIYFSYDVKMKEKGDIPEGYSVSREKKERFSLILESASTNQTSMYLCASTKGQDINTEAFFGQGTRLTVV.

The chain has TRBV9 and TRBJ2-3, with 11 positions matching TRBD2. V lost 4 bases and J lost 1; bases outside the gene matches: 5. This CDR3 has 16 amino acids. Germline CDR1 is SGDLS and CDR2 is YYNGEE. CDR3 region: CASSLLAGAGTDTQYF. The CDR3 nucleotides read TGTGCCAGCAGCTTACTAGCGGGGGCCGGCACAGATACGCAGTATTTT.

The chain employs TRBV9 and TRBJ2-1; D is undetermined. The CDR3 extends over 12 amino acids. Per the germline V gene, CDR1 is SGDLS and CDR2 is YYNGEE. The V end lost 6 bases, the J end lost 5 bases, and 9 bases lay between the germline ends. This CDR3 is CASNLDDNEQFF. The DNA of the CDR3 is TGTGCCAGCAACCTAGACGACAATGAGCAGTTCTTC.

The table lists this clone with a count of one. V gene TRBV4-1 combines with J gene TRBJ1-2; possible D gene TRBD1, 5 bases. The length of the CDR3 is 15 residues. Trimming removed 0 bases from V and 4 bases from J, with 12 bases in between. Germline V lookup: CDR1 MGHRA, CDR2 YSYEKL. Here the CDR3 DNA reads TGCGCCAGCAGCCAAGATCCCGGGAGGGGCTATGGCTACACCTTC. Protein: CASSQDPGRGYGYTF.

In this sample, this clone turned up once. The chain carries TRBV5-1 and TRBJ2-7; no firm D call. CDR3 size: 15 residues. V lost 2 bases to trimming and J lost 3 bases, with 15 bases between them. In germline, CDR1 is SGHRS, CDR2 YFSETQ. The DNA of the CDR3 is TGCGCCAGCAGCTTCCTTGGTCCTCGACGCTACGAGCAGTACTTC. Translated, it gives CASSFLGPRRYEQYF.

The chain combines TRBV9 with TRBJ2-3; 8 bases fit TRBD2. With 2 bases clipped from V and 1 base from J, the junction kept 3 bases outside the gene matches. Germline CDR1 SGDLS, CDR2 YYNGEE. The CDR3 has 15 residues. The CDR3 loop is CASSVSGIRTDTQYF. The CDR3 DNA reads TGTGCCAGCAGCGTTAGCGGGATTCGCACAGATACGCAGTATTTT.

This clone was detected only a few times. The rearrangement links TRBV5-8 to TRBJ1-5; no firm D call. The CDR3 is 15 residues long. Germline V lookup: CDR1 SGHTS, CDR2 YDEGEE. V gave up 4 bases and J gave up 1 base, with 12 bases separating them. The CDR3 nucleotides read TGTGCCAGCAGCCAAGATCCTGGGAGCAATCAGCCCCAGCATTTT. Amino acid sequence: CASSQDPGSNQPQHF.

The count of this clone is one. This chain connects TRBV13 to TRBJ2-7; 13 bases are a match to TRBD2. The CDR3 sequence is 16 residues long. The germline V gene has CDR1 PRHDT and CDR2 FYEKMQ (reference sequence). With 5 bases clipped from V and 2 bases from J, the junction kept 6 bases outside the gene matches. This CDR3 reads CASSPGLAGSTYEQYF. CDR3 DNA: TGTGCCAGCAGCCCGGGACTAGCGGGATCCACCTACGAGCAGTACTTC.

Notes on this clone: The sample carries other DNA sequences with the same CDR3. This chain joins TRBV2 and TRBJ1-1; no definite D call. Per germline, CDR1 SNHLY and CDR2 FYNNEI. V lost 8 bases and J 2 bases, leaving 6 bases between the germline ends. The CDR3 runs to 11 residues. The CDR3 here is CASPGNTEAFF. DNA for the CDR3: TGTGCCAGCCCGGGCAACACTGAAGCTTTCTTT. The full variable domain, with the rest looked up from reference TRBV2 and TRBJ1-1, is EPEVTQTPSHQVTQMGQEVILRCVPISNHLYFYWYRQILGQKVEFLVSFYNNEISEKSEIFDDQFSVERPDGSNFTLKIRSTKLEDSAMYFCASPGNTEAFFGQGTRLTVV.

The CDR3 protein is CASFPGSSYNEQFF. In DNA form, the CDR3 reads TGCGCCAGCTTCCCCGGGAGTTCCTACAATGAGCAGTTCTTC. V gene TRBV5-1 combines with J gene TRBJ2-1; tentatively, D is TRBD2 (6 bases). The CDR3 is 14 amino acids. The V and J ends lost 7 bases and 1 base respectively, with 12 bases between them. Germline-derived CDR1 and CDR2 are SGHRS and YFSETQ.

The V call is TRBV9, the J call TRBJ2-5; TRBD1 matches 9 bases. V trimming: 3 bases; J trimming: 1 base; junction bases outside the gene matches: 4. There are 15 residues in the CDR3. Germline loops: CDR1 SGDLS, CDR2 YYNGEE. The CDR3 region is CASSEQGAVQETQYF. Written as DNA, the CDR3 is TGTGCCAGCAGCGAACAGGGGGCCGTCCAAGAGACCCAGTACTTC.

This clone showed up just once. V usage is TRBV5-5 and J usage is TRBJ2-7; D is perhaps TRBD1 (7 bases). The CDR3 is made up of 14 amino acids. V lost 4 bases, J lost 1 base, and 12 bases lay in between. CDR1 and CDR2 from the germline V gene are SGHKS and YYEKEE (reference sequence). CDR3 loop: CASSGGTDSYEQYF. The CDR3 DNA reads TGTGCCAGCAGCGGCGGGACAGATTCCTACGAGCAGTACTTC.

The CDR3 loop reads CASSPGQGNEQFF. The CDR3 region has the DNA TGTGCCAGCAGCCCGGGACAGGGAAATGAGCAGTTCTTC. The chain couples TRBV9 to TRBJ2-1, with 9 bases that match TRBD1. CDR1 and CDR2 from the germline V gene are SGDLS and YYNGEE. V was clipped by 4 bases and J by 7 bases; unmatched bases: 3. The CDR3 is made up of 13 amino acids.

This clone appeared a single time. J is TRBJ2-3 and V is TRBV13; D tentatively fits TRBD1 or TRBD2 (5 bases each). The V end lost 6 bases, the J end lost 8 bases, and 18 bases lay between the germline ends. There are 14 residues in the CDR3. Germline CDR1 is PRHDT and CDR2 is FYEKMQ (reference sequence). CDR3 amino acids: CASSGGRGVGTQYF. Written as DNA, the CDR3 is TGTGCCAGCAGTGGTGGCCGGGGCGTAGGTACGCAGTATTTT.

J is TRBJ1-1 and V is TRBV7-9, with TRBD1 matching 8 bases. CDR3 length: 11 amino acids. With V trimmed by 5 bases and J by 11 bases, 4 bases remained unmatched. Germline assignment: CDR1 SEHNR and CDR2 FQNEAQ (reference sequence). The DNA of the CDR3 is TGTGCCAGCAGCCCGACAGGGGAGGCTTTCTTT. Translated, it gives CASSPTGEAFF.

The gene calls are TRBV30 and TRBJ1-6; D perhaps matches TRBD1 (6 bases). V lost 2 bases and J 0 bases, leaving 14 bases between the germline ends. The CDR3 contains 17 residues. Looked up from germline, CDR1 is GTSNPN and CDR2 is SVGIG (reference sequence). CDR3: CAWSLGQIYSYNSPLHF. DNA of the CDR3: TGTGCCTGGAGTTTGGGACAAATCTACTCCTATAATTCACCCCTCCACTTT.

The V call is TRBV6-1, the J call TRBJ1-6; D unresolved. This CDR3 is built from 15 residues. Germline V gives CDR1 MNHNS, CDR2 SASEGT. Between the trimmed V and J ends, which lost 6 bases and 4 bases, there was a span of 13 bases. The CDR3 region is CASREGLWYNSPLHF. The CDR3 region has the DNA TGTGCCAGCAGGGAGGGATTGTGGTATAATTCACCCCTCCACTTT.

The rearrangement links TRBV23-1 to TRBJ1-5; D is ambiguous. TRBV23-1 is an ORF; its function is uncertain. The ends were cut back, 8 bases at V and 2 bases at J, with 7 bases in the middle. This CDR3 is built from 12 residues. The CDR3, as DNA: TGCGCCAGCGGACCCTGCAATCAGCCCCAGCATTTT. Its translation: CASGPCNQPQHF.

This chain uses TRBV7-9 with TRBJ2-6; D is perhaps TRBD1 or TRBD2 (5 bases each). Trimming removed 2 bases at V and 1 base at J, with 18 bases between. Germline-derived CDR1 and CDR2 are SEHNR and FQNEAQ (reference sequence). This CDR3 is built from 19 residues. CDR3: CASSLRGWQWRSGANVLTF. In DNA, the CDR3 is TGTGCCAGCAGCTTAAGGGGTTGGCAGTGGAGGTCTGGGGCCAACGTCCTGACTTTC.

The genes are TRBV2 and TRBJ2-7, with 7 positions matching TRBD1. This CDR3 comprises 14 residues. The germline gives CDR1 SNHLY, CDR2 FYNNEI. The junction had 9 bases not matched to a gene; V was cut back by 4 bases and J by 6 bases. The CDR3 loop is CASSGYRGRAEQYF. The CDR3 DNA follows: TGTGCCAGCAGTGGATACAGGGGCAGGGCCGAGCAGTACTTC.

This clone was found a few times. The chain carries TRBV5-4 and TRBJ2-7, with D possibly being TRBD1 (5 bases). This CDR3 is built from 12 residues. The germline gives CDR1 SGHNT, CDR2 YYREEE (reference sequence). With 9 bases removed from V and 3 bases from J, the gap between germline ends came to 13 bases. The DNA of the CDR3 is TGTGCCACAACAGGAGCCTTCTACGAGCAGTACTTC. Its protein is CATTGAFYEQYF.

CDR3 DNA sequence: TGTGCCAGCAGCTTAGAAGGCCAGGGGGGGGACACCGGGGAGCTGTTTTTT. Amino acids: CASSLEGQGGDTGELFF. The chain has TRBV7-7 and TRBJ2-2; D is possibly TRBD1 or TRBD2 (7 bases each). The CDR3 loop spans 17 amino acids. Germline V CDR1 and CDR2: SSHAT, FNYEAQ (reference sequence). V was pared by 1 base and J by 3 bases, with 15 bases between.